This T cell receptor (beta chain) was sequenced during a study of blood T cell repertoires in COVID-19. Study-level information: The United States, Italy and Spain were the sources of the acute and convalescent COVID-19 samples.

The germline gives CDR1 MDHEN, CDR2 SYDVKM. Trimming at V came to 6 bases and at J to 4 bases, leaving 11 bases not matched to a gene. This CDR3 region has 15 residues. The method was immunoSEQ multiplex PCR; TCRdb's version includes in-frame clones alone and lacks a portion of them. The top ten clones hold around 8.5% of a sample with about 120,000 clones, around 84% of them seen once. The receptor's source is a woman in her forties with acute or convalescent COVID-19. The chain links TRBV28 to TRBJ1-2; TRBD1 matches 7 bases. The sequenced sample consisted of peripheral blood. Written as DNA, the CDR3 is TGTGCCAGCAGGACAAATCCAGGGACAGTCTATGGCTACACCTTC. As protein: CASRTNPGTVYGYTF.